A single sample is the source of the 4 T cell receptor beta chains below, sequenced in a study of blood T cells in healthy people across ages. Using a J-beta primer mix together with a sample-barcoded 5' primer, a second PCR was run for about 7 to 12 cycles. Each CDR3 protein is one row after TCRdb ran MiXCR on the 5' RACE reads. Of about 1.6 million distinct CDR3 sequences detected, roughly a third appear once; the ten largest clones hold around 11%. The sequenced material came from blood. Receptors were obtained from a woman in her 30s in good health.

On this clonotype itself: The junction shows a germline mismatch at one end, possibly a read error. This rearrangement joins TRBV14 to TRBJ2-6; D call uncertain. In germline, CDR1 is SGHDN, CDR2 FVKESK. The CDR3 loop spans 15 amino acids. Here the CDR3 reads CACSQRYSGANVLTF. The CDR3 DNA sequence: TGTGCCTGCAGCCAACGCTACTCTGGGGCCAACGTCCTGACTTTC.

This sequence joins TRBV6-1 and TRBJ2-5, with 9 nucleotides matching TRBD1. The germline V gene has CDR1 MNHNS and CDR2 SASEGT. This CDR3 has 13 amino acids. Germline trimming cut 6 bases from V and 5 bases from J; bases unmatched to any gene: 4. The CDR3 loop is CASRDRGVETQYF. The CDR3 region has the DNA TGTGCCAGCAGGGACAGGGGTGTGGAGACCCAGTACTTC.

This clonotype was counted a few times. V gene TRBV6-1 combines with J gene TRBJ2-3; 7 bases map to TRBD1. This CDR3 has 17 amino acids. The germline V gene has CDR1 MNHNS and CDR2 SASEGT. With V trimmed by 4 bases and J by 0 bases, 10 bases remained unmatched. CDR3 protein: CASSGKRQGWSTDTQYF. In DNA form, the CDR3 reads TGTGCCAGCAGTGGAAAGCGACAGGGTTGGAGCACAGATACGCAGTATTTT.

Details on this clonotype: This may be a read error, as it is one base from a much larger clone. The chain links TRBV28 to TRBJ2-4, with D uncertain. Germline assignment: CDR1 MDHEN and CDR2 SYDVKM. This CDR3 comprises 12 residues. V was trimmed by 4 bases and J by 13 bases, leaving 14 bases between them. The CDR3 bases are TGTGCCAGCAGTTACTCCTACAATGAGCAGTACTTC. This translates into CASSYSYNEQYF. Full variable domain (outside the CDR3, taken from reference TRBV28 and TRBJ2-4): DVKVTQSSRYLVKRTGEKVFLECVQDMDHENMFWYRQDPGLGLRLIYFSYDVKMKEKGDIPEGYSVSREKKERFSLILESASTNQTSMYLCASSYSYNEQYFGAGTRLSVL.